A single sample gave rise to the 8 T cell receptor beta chains below, sequenced in a study of cytomegalovirus exposure and HLA in healthy donors. PCR amplification relied on 60 Vbeta primers (plus 13 Jbeta primers). Assay: immunoSEQ multiplex PCR; the TCRdb copy retains only in-frame clones and omits some. Of around 280,000 clones listed, 70% to 90% are singletons. The source material was PBMCs. The receptors shown here come from a woman aged 18-35 years in good health and CMV-seronegative.

The J gene is TRBJ2-7, the V gene TRBV9; tentative D call: TRBD1 (6 bases). Germline V lookup: CDR1 SGDLS, CDR2 YYNGEE. CDR3 size: 15 residues. Trimming stripped 0 bases from V and 0 bases from J, with 10 bases between. The CDR3 DNA sequence: TGTGCCAGCAGCGTAGCAACAGGGAACTCCTACGAGCAGTACTTC. Protein product: CASSVATGNSYEQYF.

The V and J genes are TRBV2 and TRBJ1-2; D remains unclear. With 1 base removed from V and 5 bases from J, the gap between germline ends came to 8 bases. The CDR3 length is 13 residues. Looked up from germline, CDR1 is SNHLY and CDR2 is FYNNEI. The CDR3 sequence: CASSEVTRYGYTF. The CDR3 DNA reads as TGTGCCAGCAGTGAAGTGACAAGGTATGGCTACACCTTC.

V usage is TRBV7-6 and J usage is TRBJ2-1, with D maybe TRBD2 (6 bases). The CDR3 runs 14 residues. The ends were cut back, 5 bases at V and 5 bases at J, with 13 bases in the middle. CDR1 SGHVS and CDR2 FNYEAQ come from the germline V gene. CDR3 protein: CASSPWRENNEQFF. CDR3 sequence (DNA): TGTGCCAGCAGCCCGTGGCGGGAAAACAATGAGCAGTTCTTC.

This clone was counted once. This sequence joins TRBV18 and TRBJ1-5; 8 bases are shared with TRBD1. Germline V lookup: CDR1 KGHSH, CDR2 LQKENI. This CDR3 spans 16 amino acids. V trimming: 3 bases; J trimming: 0 bases; junction bases outside the gene matches: 4. CDR3 coding DNA: TGTGCCAGCTCACCTCAGGGGGCGGGTAGCAATCAGCCCCAGCATTTT. It translates to CASSPQGAGSNQPQHF.

This clone was picked up one time. The genes are TRBV4-1 and TRBJ1-5; no firm D call. Germline CDR1 and CDR2: MGHRA and YSYEKL. The CDR3 totals 18 residues. Deletions cut 0 bases from V and 6 bases from J, with 21 bases between. CDR3 coding DNA: TGCGCCAGCAGCCAAGATAGGCGGCCAGACGGAACGGGTCAGCCCCAGCATTTT. This codes for CASSQDRRPDGTGQPQHF.

The CDR3 DNA follows: TGTGCCAGCAGCCAAGACCCCGGGATTGAGGCTGGGGCCAACGTCCTGACTTTC. It is translated as CASSQDPGIEAGANVLTF. The V call is TRBV4-2, the J call TRBJ2-6, with a tentative D call TRBD2 (5 bases). This CDR3 is built from 18 residues. Per germline, CDR1 LGHNA and CDR2 YNFKEQ. Trimming removed 0 bases from V and 2 bases from J, with 14 bases in between.

V is TRBV15 and J is TRBJ1-5, with TRBD1 matching 7 bases. This CDR3 is built from 17 residues. The V segment lost 4 bases and the J segment 5 bases; nucleotides outside the gene matches: 14. Germline loops: CDR1 LNHNV, CDR2 YYDKDF (reference sequence). CDR3 nucleotide sequence: TGTGCCACCAGCACCTCCGGGACAGCTCCAAAATATCAGCCCCAGCATTTT. It codes for CATSTSGTAPKYQPQHF.

The chain has TRBV2 and TRBJ2-3; D is perhaps TRBD2 (6 bases). This CDR3 contains 15 residues. Trimming left V 4 bases short and J 3 bases short, with 14 bases between. Germline CDR1 and CDR2: SNHLY and FYNNEI. DNA for the CDR3: TGTGCCAGCAGTGTCGCGGGATCTAGGACAGATACGCAGTATTTT. Residues: CASSVAGSRTDTQYF.